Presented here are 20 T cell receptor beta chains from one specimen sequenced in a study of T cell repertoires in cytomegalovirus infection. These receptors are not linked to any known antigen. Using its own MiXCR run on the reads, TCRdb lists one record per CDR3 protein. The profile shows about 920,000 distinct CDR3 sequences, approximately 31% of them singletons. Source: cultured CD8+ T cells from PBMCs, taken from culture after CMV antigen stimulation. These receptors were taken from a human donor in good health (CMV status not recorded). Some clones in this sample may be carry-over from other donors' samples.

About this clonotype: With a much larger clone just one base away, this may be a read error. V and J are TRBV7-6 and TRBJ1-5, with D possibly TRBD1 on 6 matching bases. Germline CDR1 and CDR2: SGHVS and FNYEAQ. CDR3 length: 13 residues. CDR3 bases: TGTGCCAGCAGCTACAGGGTCGATCAGCTCCAGCATTTT. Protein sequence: CASSYRVDQLQHF.

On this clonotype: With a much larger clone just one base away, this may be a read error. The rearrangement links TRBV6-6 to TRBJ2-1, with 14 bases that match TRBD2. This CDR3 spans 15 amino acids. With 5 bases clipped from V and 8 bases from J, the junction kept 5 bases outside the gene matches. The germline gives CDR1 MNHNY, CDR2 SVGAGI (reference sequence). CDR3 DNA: TGTGCCAGCAGTGAGACTAGCGGGGGGGCCTATGAGCAGTTCTTC. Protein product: CASSETSGGAYEQFF.

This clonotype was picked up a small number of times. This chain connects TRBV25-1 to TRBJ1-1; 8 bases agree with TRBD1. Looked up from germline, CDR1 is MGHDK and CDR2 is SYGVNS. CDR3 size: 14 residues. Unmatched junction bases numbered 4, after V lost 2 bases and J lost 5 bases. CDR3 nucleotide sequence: TGTGCCAGCAGTGAAGCCTACAGGGGGACTGAAGCTTTCTTT. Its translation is CASSEAYRGTEAFF.

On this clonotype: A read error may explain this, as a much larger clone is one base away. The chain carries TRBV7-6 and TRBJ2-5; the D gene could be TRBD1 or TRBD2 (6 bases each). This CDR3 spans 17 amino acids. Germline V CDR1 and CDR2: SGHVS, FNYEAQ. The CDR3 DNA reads TGTGCCAGCAACTTAGTTGAGTGGGGGGCATCGCTGGAGACCCAGTACTTC. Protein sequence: CASNLVEWGASLETQYF.

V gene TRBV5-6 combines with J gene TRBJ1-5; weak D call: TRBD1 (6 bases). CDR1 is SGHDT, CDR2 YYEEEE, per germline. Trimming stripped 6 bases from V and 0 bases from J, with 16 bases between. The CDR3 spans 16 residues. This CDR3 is CASIDLDSYSNQPQHF. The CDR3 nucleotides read TGTGCCAGCATCGACTTGGACAGTTATAGCAATCAGCCCCAGCATTTT.

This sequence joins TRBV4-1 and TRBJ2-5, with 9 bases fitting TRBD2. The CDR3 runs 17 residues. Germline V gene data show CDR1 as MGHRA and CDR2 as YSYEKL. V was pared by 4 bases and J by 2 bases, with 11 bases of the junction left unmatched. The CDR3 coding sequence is TGCGCCAGCAGCCTTAGACTGCCTAGCGGGACTCAAGAGACCCAGTACTTC. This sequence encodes CASSLRLPSGTQETQYF.

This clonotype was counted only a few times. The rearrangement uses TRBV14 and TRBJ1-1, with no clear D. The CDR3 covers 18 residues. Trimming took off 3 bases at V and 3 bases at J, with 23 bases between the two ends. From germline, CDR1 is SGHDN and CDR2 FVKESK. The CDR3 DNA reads TGTGCCAGCAGCCACGAAGTCTCTACAAGGGCGGAGCACACTGAAGCTTTCTTT. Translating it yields CASSHEVSTRAEHTEAFF.

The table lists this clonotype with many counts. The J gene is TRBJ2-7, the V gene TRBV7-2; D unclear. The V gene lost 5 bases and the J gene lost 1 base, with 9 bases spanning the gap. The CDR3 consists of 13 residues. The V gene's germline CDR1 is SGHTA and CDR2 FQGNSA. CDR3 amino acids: CASSQTESYEQYV. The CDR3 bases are TGTGCCAGCAGCCAAACAGAGTCCTACGAGCAGTACGTC.

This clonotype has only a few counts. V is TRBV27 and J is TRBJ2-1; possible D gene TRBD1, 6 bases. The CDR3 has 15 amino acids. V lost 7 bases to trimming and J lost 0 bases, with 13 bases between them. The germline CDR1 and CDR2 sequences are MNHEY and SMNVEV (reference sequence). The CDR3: CASKPGGSSYNEQFF. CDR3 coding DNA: TGTGCCAGCAAACCTGGGGGCAGCTCCTACAATGAGCAGTTCTTC.

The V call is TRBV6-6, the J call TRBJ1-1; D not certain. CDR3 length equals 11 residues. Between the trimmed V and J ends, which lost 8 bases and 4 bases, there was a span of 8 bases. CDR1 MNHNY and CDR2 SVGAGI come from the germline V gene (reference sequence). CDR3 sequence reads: CASVGRTEAFF. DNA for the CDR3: TGTGCCAGCGTTGGACGCACTGAAGCTTTCTTT.

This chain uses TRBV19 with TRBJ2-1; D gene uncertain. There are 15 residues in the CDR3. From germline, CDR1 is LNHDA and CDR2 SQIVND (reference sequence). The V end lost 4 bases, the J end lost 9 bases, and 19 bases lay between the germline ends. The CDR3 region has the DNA TGTGCCAGTAGTAAAGTTTTCAGTGGTGGGCTTGAGCAGTTCTTC. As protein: CASSKVFSGGLEQFF. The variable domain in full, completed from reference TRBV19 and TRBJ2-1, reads DGGITQSPKYLFRKEGQNVTLSCEQNLNHDAMYWYRQDPGQGLRLIYYSQIVNDFQKGDIAEGYSVSREKKESFPLTVTSAQKNPTAFYLCASSKVFSGGLEQFFGPGTRLTVL.

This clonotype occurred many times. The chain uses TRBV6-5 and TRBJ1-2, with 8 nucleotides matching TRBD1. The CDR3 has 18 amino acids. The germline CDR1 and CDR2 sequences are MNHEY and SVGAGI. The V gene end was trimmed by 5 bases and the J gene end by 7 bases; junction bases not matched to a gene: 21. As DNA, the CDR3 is TGTGCCAGCAGTCCCAAGGAACACCCCGGGACAGGACCCATTGGCTACACCTTC. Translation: CASSPKEHPGTGPIGYTF.

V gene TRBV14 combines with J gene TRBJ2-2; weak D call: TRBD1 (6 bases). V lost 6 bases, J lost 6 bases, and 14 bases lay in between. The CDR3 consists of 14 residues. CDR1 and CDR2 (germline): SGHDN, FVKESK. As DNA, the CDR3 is TGTGCCAGCAGTCACACAGGGTTCGCCGGGGAGCTGTTTTTT. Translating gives CASSHTGFAGELFF. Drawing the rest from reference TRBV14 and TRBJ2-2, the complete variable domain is EAGVTQFPSHSVIEKGQTVTLRCDPISGHDNLYWYRRVMGKEIKFLLHFVKESKQDESGMPNNRFLAERTGGTYSTLKVQPAELEDSGVYFCASSHTGFAGELFFGEGSRLTVL.

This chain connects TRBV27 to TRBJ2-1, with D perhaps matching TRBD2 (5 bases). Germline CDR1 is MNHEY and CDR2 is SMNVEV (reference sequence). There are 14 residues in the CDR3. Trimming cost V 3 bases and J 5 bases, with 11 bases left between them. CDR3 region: CASSLRVMDNEQFF. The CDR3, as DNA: TGTGCCAGCAGTTTGAGGGTCATGGACAATGAGCAGTTCTTC.

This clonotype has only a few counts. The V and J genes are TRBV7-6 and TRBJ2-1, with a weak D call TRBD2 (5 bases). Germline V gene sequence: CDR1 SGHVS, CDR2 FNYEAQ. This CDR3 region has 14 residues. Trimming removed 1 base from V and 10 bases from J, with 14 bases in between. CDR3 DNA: TGTGCCAGCAGCTTAGACTATCTAGCACGGGAGCAGTTCTTC. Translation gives CASSLDYLAREQFF.

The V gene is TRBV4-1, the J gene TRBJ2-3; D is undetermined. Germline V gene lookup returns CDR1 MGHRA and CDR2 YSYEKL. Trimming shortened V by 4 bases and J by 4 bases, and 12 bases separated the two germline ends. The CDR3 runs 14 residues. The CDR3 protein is CASSPASVADTQYF. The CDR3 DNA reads TGCGCCAGCAGCCCAGCTAGTGTCGCAGATACGCAGTATTTT.

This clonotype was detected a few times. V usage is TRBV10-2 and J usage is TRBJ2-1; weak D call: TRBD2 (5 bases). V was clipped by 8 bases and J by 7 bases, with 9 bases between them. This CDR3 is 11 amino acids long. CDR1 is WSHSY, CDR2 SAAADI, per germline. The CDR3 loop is CASAAANEQFF. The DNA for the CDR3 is TGCGCCAGCGCAGCGGCGAATGAGCAGTTCTTC.

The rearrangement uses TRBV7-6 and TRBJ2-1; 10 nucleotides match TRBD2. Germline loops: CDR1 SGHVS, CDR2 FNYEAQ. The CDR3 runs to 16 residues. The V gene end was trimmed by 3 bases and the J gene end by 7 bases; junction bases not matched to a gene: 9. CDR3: CASSFGLAAAQNEQFF. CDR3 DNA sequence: TGTGCCAGCAGCTTTGGACTAGCGGCCGCGCAAAATGAGCAGTTCTTC.

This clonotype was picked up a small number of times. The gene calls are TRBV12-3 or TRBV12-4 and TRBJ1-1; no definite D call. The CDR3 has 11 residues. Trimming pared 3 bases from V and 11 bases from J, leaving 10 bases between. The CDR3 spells CASSLSVDAFF. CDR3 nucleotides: TGTGCCAGCAGTTTGTCAGTTGATGCTTTCTTT.

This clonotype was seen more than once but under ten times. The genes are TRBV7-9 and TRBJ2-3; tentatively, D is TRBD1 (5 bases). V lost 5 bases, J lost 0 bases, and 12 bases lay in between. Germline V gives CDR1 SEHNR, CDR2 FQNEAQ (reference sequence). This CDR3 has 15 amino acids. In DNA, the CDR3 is TGTGCCAGCAGCCCCCTACAGGAGAGCACAGATACGCAGTATTTT. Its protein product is CASSPLQESTDTQYF.